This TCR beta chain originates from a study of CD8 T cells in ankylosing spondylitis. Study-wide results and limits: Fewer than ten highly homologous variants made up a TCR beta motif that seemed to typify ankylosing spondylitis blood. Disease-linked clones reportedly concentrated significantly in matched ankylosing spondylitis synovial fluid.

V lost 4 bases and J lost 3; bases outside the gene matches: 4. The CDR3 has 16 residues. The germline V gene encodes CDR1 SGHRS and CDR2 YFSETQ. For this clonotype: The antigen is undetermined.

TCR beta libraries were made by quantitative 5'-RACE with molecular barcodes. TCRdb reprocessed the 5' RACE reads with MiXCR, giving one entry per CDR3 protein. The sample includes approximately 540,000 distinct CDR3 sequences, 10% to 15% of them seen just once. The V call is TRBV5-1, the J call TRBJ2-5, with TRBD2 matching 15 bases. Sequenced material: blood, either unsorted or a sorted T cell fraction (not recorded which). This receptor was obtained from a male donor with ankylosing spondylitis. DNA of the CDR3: TGCGCCAGCAGCCGCGGACTAGCGGGAGGGGAAGAGACCCAGTACTTC. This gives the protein CASSRGLAGGEETQYF.